Reported below is one T cell receptor (beta chain). One entry per CDR3 protein results from TCRdb running MiXCR on the 5' RACE reads. The profile covers about 70,000 distinct CDR3 sequences, with around 5% appearing a single time and around 7.5% taken by the ten largest. This specimen belongs to a study of early T cells in non-severe SARS-CoV-2 infection. The ends lost 4 bases at V and 8 bases at J; junction bases unmatched: 8. This CDR3 region has 14 residues. The germline gives CDR1 LGHDT, CDR2 YNNKEL (reference sequence). The material sequenced was whole blood, taken at baseline. The chain carries TRBV3-1 and TRBJ2-1; 7 bases agree with TRBD2. The TCR sequence derives from an adult who was a healthcare worker with PCR-confirmed SARS-CoV-2 infection or an uninfected control (not recorded which). In DNA, the CDR3 is TGTGCCAGCAGCCCGGAGGGAGGGCCGGATGAGCAGTTCTTC. Translation: CASSPEGGPDEQFF.